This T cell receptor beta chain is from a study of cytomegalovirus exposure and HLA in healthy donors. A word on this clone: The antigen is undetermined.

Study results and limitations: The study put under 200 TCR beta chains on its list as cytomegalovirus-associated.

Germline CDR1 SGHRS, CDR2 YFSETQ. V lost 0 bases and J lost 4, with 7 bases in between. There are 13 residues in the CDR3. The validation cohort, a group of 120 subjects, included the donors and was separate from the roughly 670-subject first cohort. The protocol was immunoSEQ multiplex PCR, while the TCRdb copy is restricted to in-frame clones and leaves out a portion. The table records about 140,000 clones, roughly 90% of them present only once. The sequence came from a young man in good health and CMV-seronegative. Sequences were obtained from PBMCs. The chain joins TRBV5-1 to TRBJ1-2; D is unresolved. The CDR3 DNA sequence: TGCGCCAGCAGCTTGGGAGAGGGCTATGGCTACACCTTC. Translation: CASSLGEGYGYTF.